A single sample is the source of the 20 T cell receptor beta chains below, sequenced in a study of cytotoxic CD8 clonotypes in ibrutinib-treated CLL. Assay used: immunoSEQ multiplex PCR; TCRdb lists only in-frame clones, some missing. Among 250,000 to 350,000 clones listed, more than 70% were seen once. The starting material was PBMCs, obtained at disease progression, from a patient treated with ibrutinib. The source is a human donor with chronic lymphocytic leukemia.

The rearrangement links TRBV29-1 to TRBJ2-3; TRBD2 might be the D (5 bases). Trimming pared 5 bases from V and 8 bases from J, leaving 11 bases between. The CDR3 totals 11 residues. Germline values: CDR1 SQVTM, CDR2 ANQGSEA. The CDR3 region has the DNA TGCAGCGTTCCTCAAGGAGGTACGCAGTATTTT. Protein product: CSVPQGGTQYF.

This chain links TRBV29-1 with TRBJ1-2, with TRBD1 matching 7 bases. V lost 6 bases and J lost 4; bases outside the gene matches: 11. Germline-derived CDR1 and CDR2 are SQVTM and ANQGSEA. The CDR3 has 14 amino acids. The CDR3: CSVSSPGTVYGYTF. CDR3 sequence (DNA): TGCAGCGTCTCATCCCCGGGGACAGTCTATGGCTACACCTTC.

V usage is TRBV18 and J usage is TRBJ2-7; 14 nucleotides line up with TRBD2. Per germline, CDR1 KGHSH and CDR2 LQKENI. Trimming took 6 bases from V and 2 from J; bases not matched to a gene: 6. This CDR3 has 16 amino acids. The CDR3 region has the DNA TGTGCCAGCTCCCGCGGACTAGCGGGAGGCGCCTACGAGCAGTACTTC. This sequence encodes CASSRGLAGGAYEQYF. The complete variable domain, with remaining parts taken from reference TRBV18 and TRBJ2-7, reads NAGVMQNPRHLVRRRGQEARLRCSPMKGHSHVYWYRQLPEEGLKFMVYLQKENIIDESGMPKERFSAEFPKEGPSILRIQQVVRGDSAAYFCASSRGLAGGAYEQYFGPGTRLTVT.

V gene TRBV7-2 combines with J gene TRBJ2-3; D unresolved. V was clipped by 0 bases and J by 2 bases, with 12 bases between them. CDR1 SGHTA and CDR2 FQGNSA come from the germline V gene. This CDR3 is 16 amino acids long. CDR3 in DNA: TGTGCCAGCAGCTTAGCTGCGTGGGCTTACACAGATACGCAGTATTTT. Protein: CASSLAAWAYTDTQYF.

The V and J genes are TRBV5-1 and TRBJ1-1; D remains ambiguous. Trimming left V 1 base short and J 2 bases short, with 6 bases between. The germline V gene has CDR1 SGHRS and CDR2 YFSETQ. This CDR3 comprises 13 residues. CDR3 coding DNA: TGCGCCAGCAGCTTGATTCCAAACACTGAAGCTTTCTTT. Its translation is CASSLIPNTEAFF.

The chain combines TRBV13 with TRBJ1-1; no clear D. CDR1 PRHDT and CDR2 FYEKMQ come from the germline V gene (reference sequence). V was cut by 8 bases and J by 7 bases, with 20 bases left in between. The CDR3 is made up of 14 amino acids. The CDR3 loop is CASHRRWAASEAFF. The CDR3 DNA sequence: TGTGCCAGCCACCGCCGATGGGCAGCGAGTGAAGCTTTCTTT.

The V and J genes are TRBV29-1 and TRBJ2-3, with TRBD2 as a possible D gene (5 bases). Trimming shortened V by 2 bases and J by 8 bases, and 14 bases separated the two germline ends. Germline V gene data show CDR1 as SQVTM and CDR2 as ANQGSEA. This CDR3 is built from 13 residues. The CDR3 coding sequence is TGCAGCGTTGAACTGGGGAGAGGTGGTACGCAGTATTTT. This encodes CSVELGRGGTQYF.

This chain connects TRBV9 to TRBJ1-4; D gene unclear. Germline assignment: CDR1 SGDLS and CDR2 YYNGEE. V shed 0 bases and J shed 4 bases, with 13 bases lying between them. The CDR3 sequence is 16 residues long. Here the CDR3 DNA reads TGTGCCAGCAGCGTAGATCACGGACTAAATAATGAAAAACTGTTTTTT. Its translation: CASSVDHGLNNEKLFF.

This chain links TRBV7-8 with TRBJ2-2, with D uncertain. This CDR3 has 14 residues. Trimming took 0 bases from V and 1 from J, leaving 3 bases between them. The germline V gene encodes CDR1 SGHVS and CDR2 FQNEAQ. Here the CDR3 reads CASSLALNTGELFF. For the CDR3, the DNA is TGTGCCAGCAGCTTAGCTTTGAACACCGGGGAGCTGTTTTTT.

This chain uses TRBV6-5 with TRBJ1-6; D is uncertain. Deletions cut 2 bases from V and 8 bases from J, with 7 bases between. Germline loops: CDR1 MNHEY, CDR2 SVGAGI. CDR3 length equals 13 residues. DNA for the CDR3: TGTGCCAGCAGTTACCTCCAAGATTCACCCCTCCACTTT. Its translation is CASSYLQDSPLHF.

The V and J genes are TRBV5-1 and TRBJ2-3; tentatively, D is TRBD2 (7 bases). This CDR3 region has 14 residues. V lost 4 bases and J lost 6, with 15 bases in between. Germline values: CDR1 SGHRS, CDR2 YFSETQ. The CDR3 loop reads CASSPAGGGDTQYF. The CDR3 coding sequence is TGCGCCAGCAGCCCCGCGGGCGGGGGCGATACGCAGTATTTT.

V and J are TRBV7-9 and TRBJ1-3; 7 positions agree with TRBD1. The junction had 6 bases not matched to a gene; V was cut back by 4 bases and J by 3 bases. CDR1 is SEHNR and CDR2 is FQNEAQ in the germline V gene (reference sequence). This CDR3 is built from 15 residues. CDR3 in DNA: TGTGCCAGCAGCTGGGGTACAGGGGTTGGAAACACCATATATTTT. Translated: CASSWGTGVGNTIYF.

The J gene is TRBJ2-7, the V gene TRBV27; D is possibly TRBD1 (5 bases). CDR1 is MNHEY and CDR2 is SMNVEV in the germline V gene (reference sequence). V gave up 1 base and J gave up 4 bases, with 8 bases separating them. The CDR3 is made up of 13 amino acids. CDR3 sequence reads: CASSLWGPYEQYF. DNA for the CDR3: TGTGCCAGCAGTTTATGGGGCCCATACGAGCAGTACTTC.

The chain recombines TRBV10-3 with TRBJ2-2; the D is unclear. The CDR3 sequence is 14 residues long. Germline V gene data show CDR1 as ENHRY and CDR2 as SYGVKD. Trimming left V 5 bases short and J 2 bases short, with 9 bases between. The DNA of the CDR3 is TGTGCCATCAGTTCGACTCCTAACACCGGGGAGCTGTTTTTT. Translation gives CAISSTPNTGELFF.

The V and J genes are TRBV2 and TRBJ2-5; TRBD1 aligns across 7 bases. The CDR3 totals 13 residues. Germline lookup yields CDR1 SNHLY and CDR2 FYNNEI. V dropped 6 bases and J dropped 1; count of bases not matched to a gene: 2. As DNA, the CDR3 is TGTGCCAGCAGAACAGGGGTCCAAGAGACCCAGTACTTC. The encoded protein is CASRTGVQETQYF.

In its sample, this clone was seen a few times. V usage is TRBV28 and J usage is TRBJ2-1; a possible D gene is TRBD2 (5 bases). Trimming took off 5 bases at V and 3 bases at J, with 14 bases between the two ends. The germline CDR1 and CDR2 sequences are MDHEN and SYDVKM. The length of the CDR3 is 15 residues. The CDR3 DNA is TGTGCCAGCAGTCAGGCCGGTGGAGGCTACAATGAGCAGTTCTTC. This sequence encodes CASSQAGGGYNEQFF.

The V and J genes are TRBV29-1 and TRBJ1-1, with D tentatively TRBD1 (6 bases). The CDR3 length is 12 residues. Trimming took 7 bases from V and 1 from J, leaving 10 bases between them. Per germline, CDR1 SQVTM and CDR2 ANQGSEA. The CDR3 region is CSGDTGNTEAFF. CDR3 in DNA: TGCAGCGGGGACACTGGGAACACTGAAGCTTTCTTT.

This clone was recorded only once. The chain has TRBV10-2 and TRBJ2-3; 10 bases line up with TRBD2. V shed 3 bases and J 6 bases; nucleotides not matched to a gene: 9. The germline V gene encodes CDR1 WSHSY and CDR2 SAAADI. This CDR3 has 16 amino acids. The CDR3 region is CASSDPSGRLRDTQYF. CDR3 DNA: TGCGCCAGCAGTGATCCTAGCGGGAGACTCAGGGATACGCAGTATTTT.

DNA for the CDR3: TGTGCCAGCAGCAGCCGTAGGGGAGATACGCAGTATTTT. Translation: CASSSRRGDTQYF. The chain recombines TRBV11-2 with TRBJ2-3; tentative D call: TRBD1 (5 bases). The CDR3 is 13 residues long. Germline-derived CDR1 and CDR2 are SGHAT and FQNNGV. The germline V and J ends were trimmed by 5 bases and 5 bases, with 11 bases remaining between them.

A word on this clone: Germline and junction disagree at one end, which may indicate a read error. CDR3: CASSSPGLAAKTQYF. CDR3 DNA: TGTGCCAGCTCATCACCAGGACTAGCAGCGAAGACCCAGTACTTC. The chain employs TRBV18 and TRBJ2-5; 8 bases are shared with TRBD2. The CDR3 contains 15 residues. Germline loops: CDR1 KGHSH, CDR2 LQKENI.